The 31 T cell receptor beta chains below were found in one sample sequenced in a study of blood T cell repertoires in COVID-19. Measured with immunoSEQ multiplex PCR; TCRdb has only the in-frame clones, and not every one. This repertoire shows fewer than 130,000 clones, under 80% found once; its top ten account for 20%. The sequenced material came from peripheral blood. Receptors originate from an older man with active or convalescent COVID-19.

Turning to this clone: The germline gene is not matched at one end of the junction; a read error may be the cause. The chain carries TRBV3-1 (or the pseudogene TRBV3-2) and TRBJ1-1, with a tentative D call TRBD1 (5 bases). The CDR3 totals 14 residues. Germline V CDR1 and CDR2: LGHDT, YNNKEL (reference sequence). The CDR3 is CASTQDRQNTEAFF. CDR3 coding DNA: TGTGCCAGCACCCAAGACAGACAGAACACTGAAGCTTTCTTT.

Points on this clone: Additional DNA sequences in this sample encode the identical CDR3. V and J are TRBV18 and TRBJ1-3, with D perhaps TRBD1 (5 bases). V dropped 3 bases and J dropped 2 bases, with 8 bases sitting between them. CDR1 and CDR2 from the germline V gene are KGHSH and LQKENI. The CDR3 has 14 amino acids. CDR3: CASSPDRTGNTIYF. The CDR3 DNA follows: TGTGCCAGCTCACCCGACAGAACTGGAAACACCATATATTTT.

This clone occurred once. The chain carries TRBV4-1 and TRBJ2-7; D unresolved. With 1 base removed from V and 2 bases from J, the gap between germline ends came to 12 bases. The CDR3 spans 15 residues. Germline values: CDR1 MGHRA, CDR2 YSYEKL. The CDR3 DNA reads as TGCGCCAGCAGCCAAGCAGTGACTCTCCCCTACGAGCAGTACTTC. Translated, it gives CASSQAVTLPYEQYF.

This clone was observed a handful of times. The chain has TRBV6-5 and TRBJ1-1, with D perhaps matching TRBD1 (6 bases). The CDR3 runs to 14 residues. CDR1 MNHEY and CDR2 SVGAGI come from the germline V gene. Trimming pared 6 bases from V and 1 base from J, leaving 12 bases between. CDR3 nucleotides: TGTGCCAGCAGAAACAGGGAGAGGAACACTGAAGCTTTCTTT. Its protein is CASRNRERNTEAFF.

The rearrangement links TRBV14 to TRBJ1-3; the D is unclear. CDR1 is SGHDN, CDR2 FVKESK, per germline. CDR3 size: 19 residues. Trimming removed 4 bases at V and 0 bases at J, with 22 bases between. The chain's CDR3 is CASSLFTGSKKVSGNTIYF. The DNA for the CDR3 is TGTGCCAGCAGCCTTTTCACCGGGAGCAAGAAAGTCTCTGGAAACACCATATATTTT.

A word on this clone: The same CDR3 arises from other DNA sequences in this sample as well. V and J are TRBV27 and TRBJ1-5, with a tentative D call TRBD1 (5 bases). CDR3 length: 14 residues. Germline values: CDR1 MNHEY, CDR2 SMNVEV (reference sequence). V lost 0 bases and J lost 2, with 5 bases in between. For the CDR3, the DNA is TGTGCCAGCAGTTTATCACAGGGCAATCAGCCCCAGCATTTT. This gives the protein CASSLSQGNQPQHF.

This clone has only a few counts. The chain couples TRBV28 to TRBJ2-5, with D maybe TRBD2 (7 bases). This CDR3 has 15 amino acids. Trimming took 6 bases from V and 3 from J, leaving 17 bases between them. Germline CDR1 MDHEN, CDR2 SYDVKM. CDR3 amino acids: CASRRTAGREETQYF. The CDR3 region has the DNA TGTGCCAGCAGAAGGACAGCGGGACGGGAAGAGACCCAGTACTTC.

The J gene is TRBJ2-3, the V gene TRBV28; TRBD1 aligns across 11 bases. There are 16 residues in the CDR3. The ends lost 6 bases at V and 4 bases at J; junction bases unmatched: 9. CDR1 and CDR2 (germline): MDHEN, SYDVKM. The CDR3 nucleotides are TGTGCCAGCAGAAAAGGGACAGGGGGAATGGCAGATACGCAGTATTTT. Translated, it gives CASRKGTGGMADTQYF.

The rearrangement uses TRBV5-1 and TRBJ1-1, with 9 bases fitting TRBD1. Germline CDR1 and CDR2: SGHRS and YFSETQ. This CDR3 is built from 16 residues. After removal of 0 bases from V and 4 bases from J, the junction contained 7 bases not matched to a gene. This chain's CDR3 is CASSLGTGGDGTEAFF. The CDR3 nucleotides are TGCGCCAGCAGCTTGGGCACAGGGGGCGACGGCACTGAAGCTTTCTTT.

This chain connects TRBV5-4 to TRBJ1-2; the D gene is possibly TRBD1 (6 bases). Germline values: CDR1 SGHNT, CDR2 YYREEE (reference sequence). The CDR3 has 16 residues. Trimming stripped 4 bases from V and 5 bases from J, with 21 bases between. The CDR3 DNA is TGTGCCAGCAGCCTTCAGGGGCGTGTCACGGAATATGGCTACACCTTC. Protein: CASSLQGRVTEYGYTF.

This clone occurred once. The V and J genes are TRBV5-1 and TRBJ1-4, with 10 nucleotides matching TRBD1. V shed 4 bases, J shed 7 bases, and the junction held 7 bases outside the gene matches. This CDR3 comprises 15 residues. Germline loops: CDR1 SGHRS, CDR2 YFSETQ. CDR3 amino acids: CASSTGTGVIEKLFF. The CDR3 DNA follows: TGCGCCAGCAGCACCGGGACAGGGGTGATTGAAAAACTGTTTTTT.

This chain joins TRBV6-5 and TRBJ1-1; TRBD1 is a possible D gene (6 bases). CDR3 length: 13 amino acids. V lost 7 bases and J lost 2, with 11 bases in between. Germline assignment: CDR1 MNHEY and CDR2 SVGAGI. CDR3: CASINRVNTEAFF. The CDR3 bases are TGTGCCAGCATTAACAGGGTCAACACTGAAGCTTTCTTT.

This chain links TRBV5-4 with TRBJ2-5; 9 positions match TRBD1. V lost 4 bases and J lost 4; bases outside the gene matches: 8. CDR1 is SGHNT and CDR2 is YYREEE in the germline V gene (reference sequence). The CDR3 sequence is 15 residues long. This CDR3 is CASSRQGGGRETQYF. CDR3 DNA: TGTGCCAGCAGCCGACAGGGGGGGGGCCGAGAGACCCAGTACTTC.

The chain carries TRBV6-5 and TRBJ2-3; D is perhaps TRBD2 (6 bases). This CDR3 is 13 amino acids long. Germline values: CDR1 MNHEY, CDR2 SVGAGI. V was cut by 2 bases and J by 9 bases, with 12 bases left in between. This CDR3 is CASSYKWLATQYF. In nucleotides, the CDR3 is TGTGCCAGCAGTTACAAGTGGCTAGCGACGCAGTATTTT.

V usage is TRBV5-1 and J usage is TRBJ2-7; D may be TRBD1 (6 bases). Germline-derived CDR1 and CDR2 are SGHRS and YFSETQ. CDR3 length: 13 amino acids. The V and J ends lost 0 bases and 7 bases respectively, with 11 bases between them. For the CDR3, the DNA is TGCGCCAGCAGCTTGGCCGATAGGGGGGAGCAGTACTTC. This encodes CASSLADRGEQYF. Drawing the rest from reference TRBV5-1 and TRBJ2-7, the complete variable domain is KAGVTQTPRYLIKTRGQQVTLSCSPISGHRSVSWYQQTPGQGLQFLFEYFSETQRNKGNFPGRFSGRQFSNSRSEMNVSTLELGDSALYLCASSLADRGEQYFGPGTRLTVT.

V and J are TRBV7-3 and TRBJ1-1, with 7 bases lining up with TRBD1. The CDR3 runs 13 residues. V shed 4 bases and J 7 bases; nucleotides not matched to a gene: 6. CDR1 is SGHTA and CDR2 is FQGTGA in the germline V gene. CDR3 loop: CASSSRQGGEAFF. DNA of the CDR3: TGTGCCAGCAGCTCAAGACAGGGCGGTGAAGCTTTCTTT.

The J gene is TRBJ1-2, the V gene TRBV18; D possibly corresponds to TRBD1 (5 bases). V lost 5 bases and J 1 base, leaving 8 bases between the germline ends. The CDR3 consists of 13 residues. From germline, CDR1 is KGHSH and CDR2 LQKENI. The CDR3 region is CASSSGFNYGYTF. The DNA of the CDR3 is TGTGCCAGCTCATCAGGGTTTAACTATGGCTACACCTTC.

The chain uses TRBV5-5 and TRBJ1-2; possible D gene TRBD1, 6 bases. The ends were cut back, 4 bases at V and 2 bases at J, with 15 bases in the middle. The germline CDR1 and CDR2 sequences are SGHKS and YYEKEE (reference sequence). This CDR3 is built from 15 residues. The CDR3 nucleotides are TGTGCCAGCAGCGGACCGGGACATAGCAACTATGGCTACACCTTC. It translates to CASSGPGHSNYGYTF. Full variable domain (rest looked up from reference TRBV5-5 and TRBJ1-2): DAGVTQSPTHLIKTRGQQVTLRCSPISGHKSVSWYQQVLGQGPQFIFQYYEKEERGRGNFPDRFSARQFPNYSSELNVNALLLGDSALYLCASSGPGHSNYGYTFGSGTRLTVV.

The chain employs TRBV3-1 (or the pseudogene TRBV3-2) and TRBJ2-5; D is unresolved. Trimming pared 3 bases from V and 4 bases from J, leaving 9 bases between. The CDR3 contains 13 residues. Germline CDR1 and CDR2: LGHDT and YNNKEL (reference sequence). The CDR3 spells CASSHGLPETQYF. CDR3 sequence (DNA): TGTGCCAGCAGCCATGGGCTCCCAGAGACCCAGTACTTC.

This clone showed up just a few times. The chain is built from TRBV29-1 and TRBJ1-6, with unresolved D. CDR1 is SQVTM and CDR2 is ANQGSEA in the germline V gene. V was pared by 4 bases and J by 7 bases, with 8 bases between. This CDR3 region has 12 residues. CDR3 in DNA: TGCAGCGTTGGGACGGGAAATTCACCCCTCCACTTT. It codes for CSVGTGNSPLHF.

The gene calls are TRBV23-1 and TRBJ1-2, with D possibly matching TRBD1 (6 bases). TRBV23-1 qualifies as an ORF whose function is uncertain. V lost 3 bases and J lost 2, with 19 bases in between. This CDR3 spans 17 amino acids. The CDR3 region has the DNA TGCGCCAGCAGTCACTTTCAAGTGAGACAGGCAAACTATGGCTACACCTTC. Translated: CASSHFQVRQANYGYTF.

The rearrangement joins TRBV19 to TRBJ2-2; 15 bases match TRBD2. The CDR3 sequence is 17 residues long. V shed 8 bases, J shed 5 bases, and the junction held 9 bases outside the gene matches. Germline lookup yields CDR1 LNHDA and CDR2 SQIVND (reference sequence). The CDR3 coding sequence is TGTGCCAGTCAGCCGGGACTAGCGGGAGGACGGACCGGGGAGCTGTTTTTT. Translation gives CASQPGLAGGRTGELFF.

This clone was seen a few times. This sequence joins TRBV29-1 and TRBJ1-2; D is ambiguous. The CDR3 covers 12 residues. Trimming pared 5 bases from V and 8 bases from J, leaving 15 bases between. Per germline, CDR1 SQVTM and CDR2 ANQGSEA. CDR3 region: CSVLRGMDGYTF. DNA of the CDR3: TGCAGCGTTCTCCGGGGAATGGACGGCTACACCTTC.

The rearrangement joins TRBV2 to TRBJ1-2; D gene ambiguous. Germline V gives CDR1 SNHLY, CDR2 FYNNEI. The V end lost 6 bases, the J end lost 5 bases, and 16 bases lay between the germline ends. The CDR3 extends over 14 amino acids. CDR3 nucleotide sequence: TGTGCCAGCAGGCAAATTTCACTCGGGTATGGCTACACCTTC. This sequence encodes CASRQISLGYGYTF.

This clone has only one observation. The chain carries TRBV10-3 and TRBJ1-1, with 7 bases lining up with TRBD1. Germline V gene lookup returns CDR1 ENHRY and CDR2 SYGVKD. The CDR3 runs 13 residues. Trimming at V came to 8 bases and at J to 4 bases, leaving 7 bases not matched to a gene. For the CDR3, the DNA is TGTGCCATCGGATTGGACAGGTTCACTGAAGCTTTCTTT. This translates into CAIGLDRFTEAFF.

The chain couples TRBV12-3 or TRBV12-4 to TRBJ1-2; no definite D call. The V end lost 4 bases, the J end lost 1 base, and 4 bases lay between the germline ends. This CDR3 spans 12 amino acids. DNA of the CDR3: TGTGCCAGCAGTTCGGGTAACTATGGCTACACCTTC. It yields the protein CASSSGNYGYTF.

This rearrangement joins TRBV2 to TRBJ2-3, with no clear D. Trimming took off 6 bases at V and 1 base at J, with 11 bases between the two ends. Germline V gives CDR1 SNHLY, CDR2 FYNNEI. The CDR3 totals 14 residues. The chain's CDR3 is CASSRVVGTDTQYF. Here the CDR3 DNA reads TGTGCCAGCAGCCGGGTCGTGGGCACAGATACGCAGTATTTT.

The J gene is TRBJ2-1, the V gene TRBV12-5; 7 bases are shared with TRBD2. Germline V gives CDR1 LGHNT, CDR2 FRNRAP. CDR3 length: 15 residues. The V segment lost 2 bases and the J segment 8 bases; nucleotides outside the gene matches: 9. The CDR3 nucleotides read TGTGCTAGTGGTTTGCCCCAACTAGCGATCGATGAGCAGTTCTTC. Translated: CASGLPQLAIDEQFF.

This clone was picked up a small number of times. The rearrangement links TRBV3-1 (or the pseudogene TRBV3-2) to TRBJ2-7, with TRBD2 matching over 7 bases. Germline V gene lookup returns CDR1 LGHDT and CDR2 YNNKEL (reference sequence). V lost 4 bases to trimming and J lost 6 bases; unmatched junction nucleotides: 6. This CDR3 comprises 13 residues. The CDR3 DNA follows: TGTGCCAGCAGCCTGGGAGGGAGGGTCGAGCAGTACTTC. Amino acids: CASSLGGRVEQYF.

This clone was counted a single time. This rearrangement joins TRBV19 to TRBJ2-1; D might be TRBD1 (6 bases). The V and J ends lost 3 bases and 5 bases respectively, with 17 bases between them. Germline CDR1 is LNHDA and CDR2 is SQIVND (reference sequence). The CDR3 extends over 16 amino acids. CDR3 DNA: TGTGCCAGTAGTATTGATGGGGACACGACCAACAATGAGCAGTTCTTC. Its translation: CASSIDGDTTNNEQFF.

J is TRBJ1-1 and V is TRBV6-5, with 7 positions matching TRBD1. There are 12 residues in the CDR3. Germline V gives CDR1 MNHEY, CDR2 SVGAGI. The V and J ends lost 9 bases and 10 bases, in that order; junction bases with no gene match: 11. CDR3 in DNA: TGTGCCAGTAGCGACAGGGCGGCGGTAGCTTTCTTT. Its translation: CASSDRAAVAFF.